Following are 20 T cell receptor beta chains from one sample sequenced in a study of T cell repertoires in cytomegalovirus infection (dated by TCRdb to about 2019). Per the publication, the treatment or condition label means: in vitro stimulation with specific CMV peptide epitopes to enrich CMV-specific T cells. Their cognate antigens are unknown. These reads were obtained on an Illumina HiSeq 1500. TCRdb reprocessed the public reads (quality trimming at Q25 with fastp, clone calling with MiXCR) and kept in-frame beta chains. Identical CDR3 protein sequences are pooled into one entry, listed with their most common genes and DNA. The sample profile shows 110,000 to 150,000 distinct CDR3 sequences; around 32% of them were found once. The ten largest clones capture roughly 50% of the sample. The sample consisted of CD8+ T cells from cultured PBMCs, taken from culture after CMV antigen stimulation. The receptors were sampled from a human donor in good health (CMV status not recorded). Some clones in this sample may be carry-over from other donors' samples.

The chain uses TRBV12-3 or TRBV12-4 and TRBJ1-1, with D possibly matching TRBD1 (6 bases). The CDR3 contains 14 residues. Trimming cost V 5 bases and J 3 bases, with 13 bases left between them. CDR3 region: CASSPQGVYTEAFF. The DNA for the CDR3 is TGTGCCAGCAGTCCACAGGGCGTATACACTGAAGCTTTCTTT.

The rearrangement uses TRBV19 and TRBJ1-5, with D tentatively TRBD1 (6 bases). Germline assignment: CDR1 LNHDA and CDR2 SQIVND (reference sequence). This CDR3 comprises 14 residues. With 2 bases removed from V and 8 bases from J, the gap between germline ends came to 13 bases. The CDR3 nucleotides are TGTGCCAGTAGTATATCGCTGACAGGAGAGCCCCAGCATTTT. Its translation is CASSISLTGEPQHF.

CDR3 in DNA: TGTGCCAGCACTATCGGGGGTTATCAGCCCCAGCATTTT. It codes for CASTIGGYQPQHF. V usage is TRBV6-2 or TRBV6-3 and J usage is TRBJ1-5; TRBD1 is a possible D gene (5 bases). V gave up 7 bases and J gave up 5 bases, with 12 bases separating them. This CDR3 is 13 amino acids long. Germline CDR1 reads MNHEY; CDR2 reads SVGEGT.

This clonotype has only a few counts. V is TRBV4-1 and J is TRBJ2-3; 8 bases are shared with TRBD2. The CDR3 length is 17 residues. Germline V gene data show CDR1 as MGHRA and CDR2 as YSYEKL. J lost 6 bases, V lost 1 base, and 12 bases had no gene match. The CDR3 nucleotides are TGCGCCAGCAGCCAAGCCATGGCGGGGGGTCCCACGGATACGCAGTATTTT. This translates into CASSQAMAGGPTDTQYF.

The rearrangement joins TRBV2 to TRBJ2-1, with TRBD2 matching over 10 bases. CDR3 length equals 17 residues. After removal of 5 bases from V and 7 bases from J, the junction contained 14 bases not matched to a gene. CDR1 is SNHLY and CDR2 is FYNNEI in the germline V gene. This CDR3 reads CASSSSVSGGAKNEQFF. The CDR3 DNA follows: TGTGCCAGCAGTTCCTCGGTCAGCGGGGGGGCAAAGAATGAGCAGTTCTTC.

A few counts support this clonotype. The rearrangement links TRBV12-3 or TRBV12-4 to TRBJ2-1, with 12 bases matching TRBD2. The CDR3 totals 14 residues. V lost 6 bases to trimming and J lost 5 bases; unmatched junction nucleotides: 2. The CDR3 sequence: CASRRTSGDNEQFF. The DNA of the CDR3 is TGTGCCAGCAGACGGACTAGCGGGGACAATGAGCAGTTCTTC.

This chain uses TRBV4-1 with TRBJ1-2; no clear D. This CDR3 region has 15 residues. Germline CDR1 is MGHRA and CDR2 is YSYEKL. The ends were cut back, 2 bases at V and 3 bases at J, with 13 bases in the middle. The CDR3 sequence is CASSQPGTPDYGYTF. The CDR3 region has the DNA TGCGCCAGCAGCCAACCAGGTACCCCTGACTATGGCTACACCTTC.

This clonotype was seen repeatedly, ten times or more. This chain uses TRBV7-9 with TRBJ2-2, with no clear D. The CDR3 is 12 residues long. The V gene's germline CDR1 is SEHNR and CDR2 FQNEAQ (reference sequence). V lost 8 bases to trimming and J lost 4 bases, with 8 bases between them. The CDR3 DNA reads as TGTGCCAGCGTCATCGTCACCGGGGAGCTGTTTTTT. Amino acid sequence: CASVIVTGELFF.

This clonotype has only a few counts. CDR3 region: CASSQRTGGGGVNTEAFF. The CDR3 region has the DNA TGCGCCAGCAGCCAGAGGACAGGGGGAGGCGGTGTGAACACTGAAGCTTTCTTT. The chain links TRBV4-1 to TRBJ1-1; TRBD1 matches at 10 bases. J gave up 0 bases and V 3 bases, and 10 bases lay outside the gene matches. Per the germline V gene, CDR1 is MGHRA and CDR2 is YSYEKL. The CDR3 consists of 18 residues.

This sequence joins TRBV27 and TRBJ2-3; 7 nucleotides align to TRBD2. V lost 2 bases, J lost 5 bases, and 7 bases stayed unmatched. Germline V gene sequence: CDR1 MNHEY, CDR2 SMNVEV (reference sequence). The CDR3 runs 15 residues. The DNA for the CDR3 is TGTGCCAGCAGTTTAGTACAGCGGGAAGTAGATACGCAGTATTTT. Residues: CASSLVQREVDTQYF.

There are a few counts of this clonotype. V and J are TRBV12-3 or TRBV12-4 and TRBJ1-1; 9 positions agree with TRBD1. V lost 5 bases to trimming and J lost 3 bases; unmatched junction nucleotides: 7. This CDR3 has 15 amino acids. For the CDR3, the DNA is TGTGCCAGCAGTATACCCGGGACAGGGTACACTGAAGCTTTCTTT. Translation gives CASSIPGTGYTEAFF.

This chain uses TRBV6-1 with TRBJ2-7; 9 bases agree with TRBD1. The CDR3 length is 15 residues. With V trimmed by 6 bases and J by 5 bases, 11 bases remained unmatched. Looked up from germline, CDR1 is MNHNS and CDR2 is SASEGT. CDR3 nucleotides: TGTGCCAGCAGCAGGGCCGGGACAGGGTACGACGAGCAGTACTTC. Amino acids: CASSRAGTGYDEQYF.

V and J are TRBV6-1 and TRBJ2-1; 10 bases match TRBD2. Germline values: CDR1 MNHNS, CDR2 SASEGT. V was pared by 7 bases and J by 9 bases, with 6 bases of the junction left unmatched. There are 13 residues in the CDR3. The CDR3 region is CASKGLAYGEQFF. In DNA form, the CDR3 reads TGTGCCAGCAAGGGACTAGCGTATGGTGAGCAGTTCTTC.

The gene calls are TRBV13 and TRBJ2-7; TRBD1 matches at 7 bases. The germline CDR1 and CDR2 sequences are PRHDT and FYEKMQ (reference sequence). This CDR3 is 21 amino acids long. V was pared by 2 bases and J by 5 bases, with 27 bases of the junction left unmatched. This CDR3 is CASSLRGHSLGAGGEANEQYF. In nucleotides, the CDR3 is TGTGCCAGCAGCTTAAGGGGTCACAGTCTTGGGGCAGGGGGAGAGGCCAACGAGCAGTACTTC.

The chain couples TRBV7-6 to TRBJ2-5, with D possibly matching TRBD2 (5 bases). CDR1 and CDR2 (germline): SGHVS, FNYEAQ. Trimming shortened V by 3 bases and J by 5 bases, and 10 bases separated the two germline ends. The CDR3 extends over 13 amino acids. The CDR3 here is CASSLRVGETQYF. Here the CDR3 DNA reads TGTGCCAGCAGCTTGCGGGTCGGGGAGACCCAGTACTTC.

The chain has TRBV28 and TRBJ1-5; unclear D gene. V was cut by 3 bases and J by 3 bases, with 9 bases left in between. Germline CDR1 reads MDHEN; CDR2 reads SYDVKM. The CDR3 length is 14 residues. CDR3 DNA: TGTGCCAGCAGTTTTACCTACGACAATCAGCCCCAGCATTTT. Encoded protein: CASSFTYDNQPQHF.

This clonotype has more than one count but fewer than ten. The DNA of the CDR3 is TGTGCCAGCAGCTTAAAGGGCACTGAAGCTTTCTTT. Translated, it gives CASSLKGTEAFF. This chain uses TRBV7-6 with TRBJ1-1, with D unclear. This CDR3 comprises 12 residues. V was clipped by 2 bases and J by 4 bases, with 5 bases between them. The germline CDR1 and CDR2 sequences are SGHVS and FNYEAQ.

The chain uses TRBV6-1 and TRBJ2-7, with D perhaps TRBD2 (5 bases). Per germline, CDR1 MNHNS and CDR2 SASEGT. This CDR3 has 16 amino acids. V shed 2 bases and J shed 0 bases, with 14 bases lying between them. The CDR3 nucleotides are TGTGCCAGCAGTGAAAGTCACGAGCGGTTCTCCTACGAGCAGTACTTC. Its protein is CASSESHERFSYEQYF.

Ten or more counts support this clonotype. The chain is built from TRBV4-1 and TRBJ2-3; perhaps TRBD2 as D (6 bases). The CDR3 contains 16 residues. CDR1 is MGHRA, CDR2 YSYEKL, per germline. The V end lost 0 bases, the J end lost 4 bases, and 14 bases lay between the germline ends. The CDR3 region is CASSQEVAAGADTQYF. The CDR3 DNA follows: TGCGCCAGCAGCCAAGAGGTAGCGGCGGGCGCAGATACGCAGTATTTT.

The V and J genes are TRBV2 and TRBJ1-1; D ambiguous. With 0 bases removed from V and 0 bases from J, the gap between germline ends came to 11 bases. This CDR3 has 16 amino acids. Germline V gene sequence: CDR1 SNHLY, CDR2 FYNNEI. The CDR3 spells CASSEALLTVNTEAFF. The CDR3 DNA follows: TGTGCCAGCAGTGAAGCGCTTCTGACGGTGAACACTGAAGCTTTCTTT.